The next 24 T cell receptor beta chains were all read from a single sample in a study of blood T cell repertoires in COVID-19. Profiled with immunoSEQ multiplex PCR; TCRdb holds only in-frame clones, not every one. Of 75,000 to 90,000 clones listed, 60% to 80% are singletons. The sample taken for sequencing was peripheral blood. The receptor source for this set is a man aged 60 to 75 with COVID-19, enrolled during active disease.

This sequence joins TRBV7-8 and TRBJ2-7; 7 nucleotides agree with TRBD1. The junction had 7 bases not matched to a gene; V was cut back by 3 bases and J by 2 bases. The CDR3 runs 15 residues. CDR1 is SGHVS and CDR2 is FQNEAQ in the germline V gene. The CDR3 sequence: CASSLTGFRAYEQYF. CDR3 bases: TGTGCCAGCAGCTTGACAGGGTTTAGAGCCTACGAGCAGTACTTC.

This clone has a single count. The rearrangement links TRBV18 to TRBJ1-1; D unresolved. The V and J ends lost 3 bases and 4 bases respectively, with 15 bases between them. The germline gives CDR1 KGHSH, CDR2 LQKENI. The CDR3 is 15 residues long. CDR3 sequence reads: CASSPYPTGITEAFF. For the CDR3, the DNA is TGTGCCAGCTCACCCTACCCGACGGGAATCACTGAAGCTTTCTTT.

The V call is TRBV27, the J call TRBJ2-1; D perhaps matches TRBD2 (5 bases). CDR3 length equals 17 residues. Trimming shortened V by 5 bases and J by 9 bases, and 26 bases separated the two germline ends. Germline CDR1 reads MNHEY; CDR2 reads SMNVEV (reference sequence). CDR3 sequence: CASSPPMTILPTAEQFF. In DNA, the CDR3 is TGTGCCAGCAGTCCGCCTATGACTATCCTTCCTACGGCTGAGCAGTTCTTC.

J is TRBJ2-3 and V is TRBV5-1; 10 nucleotides line up with TRBD1. Losses at the gene ends were 0 bases for V and 4 bases for J; bases not matched to a gene: 2. The germline V gene has CDR1 SGHRS and CDR2 YFSETQ. This CDR3 is 15 amino acids long. The CDR3 DNA reads TGCGCCAGCAGCTTGGCTGGACAGGGGGCAGATACGCAGTATTTT. Translating it yields CASSLAGQGADTQYF.

The chain joins TRBV5-1 to TRBJ2-1, with 11 bases that match TRBD1. Germline assignment: CDR1 SGHRS and CDR2 YFSETQ. The CDR3 has 15 amino acids. Trimming at V came to 2 bases and at J to 5 bases, leaving 3 bases not matched to a gene. This CDR3 reads CASSFGQGANNEQFF. In DNA, the CDR3 is TGCGCCAGCAGCTTCGGACAGGGGGCCAACAATGAGCAGTTCTTC.

The rearrangement joins TRBV6-4 to TRBJ2-2, with 10 bases aligning to TRBD2. Unmatched junction bases numbered 8, after V lost 3 bases and J lost 1 base. Germline V lookup: CDR1 MRHNA, CDR2 SNTAGT. This CDR3 contains 18 residues. The CDR3 coding sequence is TGTGCCAGCAGTGAAAAGGGTAGCGGGGGGCAGAACACCGGGGAGCTGTTTTTT. Amino acid sequence: CASSEKGSGGQNTGELFF.

This chain joins TRBV9 and TRBJ2-3; 8 positions match TRBD2. The J segment lost 7 bases and the V segment lost 0 bases, leaving 10 bases of the junction unmatched. The CDR3 extends over 16 amino acids. CDR1 is SGDLS, CDR2 YYNGEE, per germline. The CDR3 DNA reads as TGTGCCAGCAGCGTAGAGGCGGGGGGTACCTTCAATACGCAGTATTTT. It is translated as CASSVEAGGTFNTQYF.

The chain uses TRBV5-1 and TRBJ1-1; D possibly corresponds to TRBD1 (5 bases). Trimming removed 3 bases from V and 0 bases from J, with 6 bases in between. CDR1 and CDR2 (germline): SGHRS, YFSETQ. CDR3 length: 13 amino acids. Here the CDR3 reads CASSWTLNTEAFF. Written as DNA, the CDR3 is TGCGCCAGCAGCTGGACACTGAACACTGAAGCTTTCTTT.

This clone was seen a few times. The rearrangement uses TRBV19 and TRBJ1-1; the match to TRBD1 covers 8 bases. J was trimmed by 11 bases and V by 2 bases; bases with no gene match: 19. The CDR3 contains 17 residues. Germline values: CDR1 LNHDA, CDR2 SQIVND (reference sequence). The CDR3 DNA sequence: TGTGCCAGTAGTATATTCCTGCCAGGGGGCTTCGGGGCGGGGGCTTTCTTT. This translates into CASSIFLPGGFGAGAFF. Filled out from reference TRBV19 and TRBJ1-1, the complete variable domain reads DGGITQSPKYLFRKEGQNVTLSCEQNLNHDAMYWYRQDPGQGLRLIYYSQIVNDFQKGDIAEGYSVSREKKESFPLTVTSAQKNPTAFYLCASSIFLPGGFGAGAFFGQGTRLTVV.

The rearrangement joins TRBV5-1 to TRBJ2-1, with 9 bases matching TRBD1. CDR1 SGHRS and CDR2 YFSETQ come from the germline V gene. J was trimmed by 4 bases and V by 5 bases; bases with no gene match: 19. The CDR3 is 19 residues long. The CDR3 nucleotides read TGCGCCAGCAGTTGGACCGGGGGACAGGGTTTTGGGTCGTACAATGAGCAGTTCTTC. Translating it yields CASSWTGGQGFGSYNEQFF.

The rearrangement joins TRBV12-3 or TRBV12-4 to TRBJ2-1; no reliable D call. The V end was cut by 0 bases, the J end by 9 bases, with 6 bases between. This CDR3 has 12 residues. In nucleotides, the CDR3 is TGTGCCAGCAGTTTAGCCCCGAGTGAGCAGTTCTTC. It is translated as CASSLAPSEQFF.

J is TRBJ2-1 and V is TRBV5-1, with 7 bases matching TRBD2. CDR1 is SGHRS, CDR2 YFSETQ, per germline. V lost 5 bases, J lost 0 bases, and 5 bases stayed unmatched. This CDR3 has 15 amino acids. In DNA, the CDR3 is TGCGCCAGCAGACCGAGCGGGAACTCCTACAATGAGCAGTTCTTC. Translating it yields CASRPSGNSYNEQFF. Supplemented by reference TRBV5-1 and TRBJ2-1, the full variable domain reads KAGVTQTPRYLIKTRGQQVTLSCSPISGHRSVSWYQQTPGQGLQFLFEYFSETQRNKGNFPGRFSGRQFSNSRSEMNVSTLELGDSALYLCASRPSGNSYNEQFFGPGTRLTVL.

This chain connects TRBV3-1 (or the pseudogene TRBV3-2) to TRBJ1-2; D is perhaps TRBD1 (5 bases). The CDR3 spans 11 residues. Trimming took 7 bases from V and 5 from J, leaving 8 bases between them. Germline assignment: CDR1 LGHDT and CDR2 YNNKEL (reference sequence). CDR3 sequence reads: CASTQGYGYTF. The CDR3 DNA reads TGTGCCAGCACTCAGGGATATGGCTACACCTTC.

V gene TRBV3-1 (or the pseudogene TRBV3-2) combines with J gene TRBJ2-3, with 11 bases identical to TRBD2. The V segment lost 0 bases and the J segment 1 base; nucleotides outside the gene matches: 6. CDR1 LGHDT and CDR2 YNNKEL come from the germline V gene (reference sequence). This CDR3 comprises 18 residues. CDR3 sequence (DNA): TGTGCCAGCAGCCAAGAGGGGCTAGCGGGAGGCGGCACAGATACGCAGTATTTT. This gives the protein CASSQEGLAGGGTDTQYF.

V usage is TRBV25-1 and J usage is TRBJ1-2; TRBD1 is a possible D gene (5 bases). Germline values: CDR1 MGHDK, CDR2 SYGVNS. This CDR3 region has 13 residues. Trimming cost V 2 bases and J 8 bases, with 12 bases left between them. CDR3 sequence reads: CASSESGALGYTF. The CDR3 DNA follows: TGTGCCAGCAGTGAAAGCGGGGCTTTGGGCTACACCTTC.

This chain links TRBV19 with TRBJ2-7; D might be TRBD2 (5 bases). The CDR3 spans 15 residues. Trimming cost V 4 bases and J 1 base, with 14 bases left between them. Germline loops: CDR1 LNHDA, CDR2 SQIVND (reference sequence). The CDR3 region is CASSRHLAGSYEQYF. DNA of the CDR3: TGTGCCAGTAGTAGGCATCTTGCGGGTTCCTACGAGCAGTACTTC.

The CDR3 region is CAWSSDRGPFGNQPQHF. The CDR3 DNA reads TGTGCCTGGAGCTCGGACAGGGGGCCTTTCGGCAATCAGCCCCAGCATTTT. This chain joins TRBV30 and TRBJ1-5, with 11 positions matching TRBD1. Germline CDR1 GTSNPN, CDR2 SVGIG (reference sequence). The CDR3 loop spans 17 amino acids. The V and J ends lost 3 bases and 2 bases, in that order; junction bases with no gene match: 9.

V usage is TRBV9 and J usage is TRBJ2-6; 7 nucleotides align to TRBD1. The CDR3 extends over 17 amino acids. With V trimmed by 4 bases and J by 0 bases, 7 bases remained unmatched. Germline CDR1 is SGDLS and CDR2 is YYNGEE. The CDR3 sequence is CASSPRDSPSGANVLTF. In DNA form, the CDR3 reads TGTGCCAGCAGCCCCCGGGACAGCCCCTCTGGGGCCAACGTCCTGACTTTC.

The genes are TRBV19 and TRBJ2-7; TRBD2 aligns across 7 bases. The CDR3 is 17 amino acids. Unmatched junction bases numbered 16, after V lost 5 bases and J lost 3 bases. Looked up from germline, CDR1 is LNHDA and CDR2 is SQIVND (reference sequence). The CDR3 DNA follows: TGTGCCAGTAGTCGGACCGACATTCCTGGCGGGAGCTACGAGCAGTACTTC. Translated: CASSRTDIPGGSYEQYF.

The chain carries TRBV2 and TRBJ2-6; D not resolved. This CDR3 is 15 amino acids long. Germline CDR1 SNHLY, CDR2 FYNNEI. Trimming stripped 6 bases from V and 0 bases from J, with 9 bases between. The CDR3 sequence is CASSQQSSGANVLTF. The CDR3 DNA sequence: TGTGCCAGCAGCCAACAGAGCTCTGGGGCCAACGTCCTGACTTTC.

The chain links TRBV29-1 to TRBJ2-5, with 7 bases that match TRBD1. This CDR3 region has 16 residues. The V gene end was trimmed by 0 bases and the J gene end by 0 bases; junction bases not matched to a gene: 7. Germline CDR1 SQVTM, CDR2 ANQGSEA. The DNA of the CDR3 is TGCAGCGTTGAAGACCCTTGGGGACAGAACCAAGAGACCCAGTACTTC. Residues: CSVEDPWGQNQETQYF.

The rearrangement uses TRBV5-1 and TRBJ1-1; 9 nucleotides agree with TRBD1. V dropped 4 bases and J dropped 4; count of bases not matched to a gene: 11. CDR1 SGHRS and CDR2 YFSETQ come from the germline V gene. This CDR3 comprises 16 residues. This CDR3 reads CASSRRAPTGGTEAFF. The CDR3 DNA reads as TGCGCCAGCAGCCGACGGGCCCCGACAGGGGGCACTGAAGCTTTCTTT.

The rearrangement joins TRBV7-2 to TRBJ2-7; 12 bases line up with TRBD2. CDR3 size: 14 residues. J lost 5 bases, V lost 5 bases, and 4 bases had no gene match. The germline V gene has CDR1 SGHTA and CDR2 FQGNSA. In nucleotides, the CDR3 is TGTGCCAGCAGCCTACGGACTAGCGGGAACGAGCAGTACTTC. Its protein is CASSLRTSGNEQYF.

The genes are TRBV30 and TRBJ1-5; TRBD1 might be the D (5 bases). This CDR3 region has 16 residues. Germline values: CDR1 GTSNPN, CDR2 SVGIG (reference sequence). Trimming pared 0 bases from V and 4 bases from J, leaving 16 bases between. The CDR3 reads CAWSVELGLGNQPQHF. CDR3 DNA: TGTGCCTGGAGTGTGGAGCTGGGGCTCGGGAATCAGCCCCAGCATTTT.